This TCR beta chain was retrieved from a study of T cell responses to AZD1222 COVID-19 vaccine. This clone was recorded a few times. Its antigen is not known. Study observations and caveats: The number of AZD1222 recipients seropositive at baseline was only five to seven. Distributed over spike, vaccine-associated CD4 TCRs predominated at 160-218 and 743-854. Donors were mostly white British, more females; clonal diversity possibly underestimated. Repertoires in all cases were sampled only once the peak T cell response had passed.

The table came from immunoSEQ multiplex PCR; TCRdb's copy has only in-frame clones and leaves some out. The table records 170,000 or so clones, about nine tenths of them present only once. The receptor was derived from an adult in good health. The material was peripheral blood, obtained on day 0 of AZD1222 vaccination.

CDR3 coding DNA: TGTGCCAGCGCTACGCAGGGGAACACTGAAGCTTTCTTT. Translation: CASATQGNTEAFF. This rearrangement joins TRBV2 to TRBJ1-1; maybe TRBD1 (5 bases). The germline V gene has CDR1 SNHLY and CDR2 FYNNEI. CDR3 size: 13 residues. Trimming stripped 8 bases from V and 1 base from J, with 11 bases between.